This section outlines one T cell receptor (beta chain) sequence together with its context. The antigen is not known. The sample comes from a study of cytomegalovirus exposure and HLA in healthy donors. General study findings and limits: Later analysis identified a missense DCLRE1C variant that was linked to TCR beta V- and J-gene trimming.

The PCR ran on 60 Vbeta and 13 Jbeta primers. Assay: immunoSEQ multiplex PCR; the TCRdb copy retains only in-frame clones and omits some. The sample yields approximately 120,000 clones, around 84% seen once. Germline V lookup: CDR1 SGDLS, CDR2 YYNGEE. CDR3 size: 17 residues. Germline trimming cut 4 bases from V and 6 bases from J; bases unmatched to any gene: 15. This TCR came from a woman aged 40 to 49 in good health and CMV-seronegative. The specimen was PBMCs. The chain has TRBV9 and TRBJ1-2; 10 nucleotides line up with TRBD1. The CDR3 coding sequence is TGTGCCAGCAGCCGTTGGGACAGGGGCTGGAAGGGGGATGGCTACACCTTC. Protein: CASSRWDRGWKGDGYTF. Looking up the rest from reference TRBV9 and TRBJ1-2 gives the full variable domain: DSGVTQTPKHLITATGQRVTLRCSPRSGDLSVYWYQQSLDQGLQFLIQYYNGEERAKGNILERFSAQQFPDLHSELNLSSLELGDSALYFCASSRWDRGWKGDGYTFGSGTRLTVV.